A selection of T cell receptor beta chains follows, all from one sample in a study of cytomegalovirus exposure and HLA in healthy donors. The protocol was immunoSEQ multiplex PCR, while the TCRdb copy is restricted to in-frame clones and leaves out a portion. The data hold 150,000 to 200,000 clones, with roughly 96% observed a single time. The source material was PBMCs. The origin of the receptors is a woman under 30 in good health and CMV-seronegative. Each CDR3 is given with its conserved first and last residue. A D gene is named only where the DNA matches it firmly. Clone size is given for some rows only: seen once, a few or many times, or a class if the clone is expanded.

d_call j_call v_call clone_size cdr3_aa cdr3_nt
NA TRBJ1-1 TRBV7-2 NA CASSLGPYKNTEAFF TGTGCCAGCAGCTTAGGCCCATACAAGAACACTGAAGCTTTCTTT
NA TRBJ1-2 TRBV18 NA CASSPGGGRYGYTF TGTGCCAGCTCACCGGGCGGAGGCCGCTATGGCTACACCTTC
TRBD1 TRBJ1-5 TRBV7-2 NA CASSNRQGSNQPQHF TGTGCCAGCAGCAACCGACAGGGTAGCAATCAGCCCCAGCATTTT
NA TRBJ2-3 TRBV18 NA CASSPMDTGNTQYF TGTGCCAGCTCACCAATGGATACAGGGAATACGCAGTATTTT
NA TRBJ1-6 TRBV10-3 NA CAISESIGGNPLLHF TGTGCCATCAGTGAGTCGATTGGGGGCAACCCACTCCTCCACTTT
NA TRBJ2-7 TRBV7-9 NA CASSFPSQGQFEQYF TGTGCCAGCAGCTTCCCCTCACAGGGTCAATTCGAGCAGTACTTC
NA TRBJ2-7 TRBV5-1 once CASSLGGAVSSYEQYF TGCGCCAGCAGCTTGGGCGGGGCCGTTAGCTCCTACGAGCAGTACTTC
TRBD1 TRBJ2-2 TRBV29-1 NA CSVEEVGQGTGELFF TGCAGCGTTGAAGAGGTAGGACAGGGGACCGGGGAGCTGTTTTTT
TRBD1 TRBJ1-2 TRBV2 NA CASLGQGWGYTF TGTGCCAGCCTCGGACAGGGGTGGGGCTACACCTTC
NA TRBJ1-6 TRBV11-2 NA CASSLNSNSPLHF TGTGCCAGCAGCTTAAACAGTAATTCACCCCTCCACTTT
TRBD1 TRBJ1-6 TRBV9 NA CASSVGPRQGLDSPLHF TGTGCCAGCAGCGTAGGCCCCCGACAGGGTCTGGATTCACCCCTCCACTTT
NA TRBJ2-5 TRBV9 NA CASSPPVKETQYF TGTGCCAGCTCTCCGCCGGTTAAAGAGACCCAGTACTTC
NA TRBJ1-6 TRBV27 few CASSLGGRVTPLHF TGTGCCAGCAGTTTAGGGGGCAGGGTGACACCCCTCCACTTT
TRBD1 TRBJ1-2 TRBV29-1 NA CSVLGTAFNYGYTF TGCAGCGTCCTCGGGACAGCATTTAACTATGGCTACACCTTC
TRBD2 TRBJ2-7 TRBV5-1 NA CASSLGLAGSYEQYF TGCGCCAGCAGCTTGGGGCTAGCGGGATCCTACGAGCAGTACTTC
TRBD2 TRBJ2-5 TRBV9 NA CASSVGIAGGAVQETQYF TGTGCCAGCAGCGTAGGCATTGCGGGGGGGGCCGTCCAAGAGACCCAGTACTTC
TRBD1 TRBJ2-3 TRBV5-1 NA CASSLQGPYTDTQYF TGCGCCAGCAGCCTACAGGGGCCCTACACAGATACGCAGTATTTT
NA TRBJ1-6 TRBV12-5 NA CASGLETSNSPLHF TGTGCTAGTGGTTTGGAGACAAGTAATTCACCCCTCCACTTT
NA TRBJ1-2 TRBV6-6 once CASSYDSGYTF TGTGCCAGCAGTTACGACAGTGGCTACACCTTC
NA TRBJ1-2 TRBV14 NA CASSQDPRYNYGYTF TGTGCCAGCAGCCAAGACCCCAGATACAACTATGGCTACACCTTC
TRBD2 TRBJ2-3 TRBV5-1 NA CASSFGTNPNTDTQYF TGCGCCAGCAGCTTCGGGACTAATCCTAACACAGATACGCAGTATTTT
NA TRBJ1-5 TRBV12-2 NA CASRLGTWPLLATNQPQHF TGTGCAAGTCGCTTAGGGACTTGGCCCCTTTTAGCTACGAATCAGCCCCAGCATTTT
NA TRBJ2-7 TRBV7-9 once CASSLEYEQYF TGTGCCAGCAGCCTCGAGTACGAGCAGTACTTC
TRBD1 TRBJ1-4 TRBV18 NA CASSPQQGYNEKLFF TGTGCCAGCTCACCTCAACAGGGGTATAATGAAAAACTGTTTTTT
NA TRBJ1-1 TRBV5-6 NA CASSLGENTEAFF TGTGCCAGCAGCTTGGGAGAGAACACTGAAGCTTTCTTT
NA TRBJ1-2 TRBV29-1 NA CSVEGGGFGYGYTF TGCAGCGTTGAGGGTGGGGGCTTTGGCTATGGCTACACCTTC
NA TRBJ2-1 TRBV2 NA CASSEIRGGEQFF TGTGCCAGCAGTGAAATCCGGGGTGGTGAGCAGTTCTTC